Listed below are T cell receptor beta chains from one sample, sequenced in a study of blood T cell repertoires in COVID-19. Profiling relied on immunoSEQ multiplex PCR, and the TCRdb table lists in-frame clones only, not all of them. This table holds roughly 220,000 clones, about 86% found once. The sequenced sample consisted of peripheral blood. All receptors derive from a woman aged 60 to 75 with acute or convalescent COVID-19. The CDR3 runs from the conserved cysteine through the conserved F or W. Each record gives: clone size, J gene, V gene, CDR3 protein. Some rows mark clone size as missing; the rest say once, few, many or name a class of expanded clone.

>-|TRBJ2-7|TRBV30
CAWSATGIEQYF
>-|TRBJ2-1|TRBV7-3
CASSPMAGVGNEQFF
>-|TRBJ1-1|TRBV4-2
CASSQDPMNTEAFF
>-|TRBJ1-4|TRBV24-1
CATSDSRDTNEKLFF
>-|TRBJ1-1|TRBV30
CAWSVTSGSAFF
>-|TRBJ1-1|TRBV6-5
CATPSRENTEAFF
>-|TRBJ1-4|TRBV2
CASSDLRGEKLFF
>once|TRBJ2-5|TRBV6-2/TRBV6-3
CASSLTRTGQETQYF
>once|TRBJ2-2|TRBV14
CASSRSGGARELFF
>-|TRBJ2-7|TRBV5-4
CASSLAGNSYEQYF
>-|TRBJ2-1|TRBV2
CASRSYNEQFF
>-|TRBJ1-6|TRBV27
CASTRLGASFSYNSPLHF
>once|TRBJ1-5|TRBV7-2
CASSLYTGDQPQHF
>-|TRBJ1-3|TRBV4-2
CASSQAEGNTIYF
>-|TRBJ1-1|TRBV3-1/TRBV3-2
CASSQVPDTEAFF
>-|TRBJ1-5|TRBV5-4
CASSLQGSNQPQHF